The 9 T cell receptor beta chains reported below all come from one sample, sequenced in a study of early T cells in non-severe SARS-CoV-2 infection. TCRdb called the 5' RACE reads again in MiXCR, with one record for every CDR3 protein. The table lists tens of thousands of distinct CDR3 sequences, about an eighth of them singletons, with about 1.3% in the top ten. Sequencing used whole blood. Receptors were obtained from an adult who was a healthcare worker with PCR-confirmed SARS-CoV-2 infection or an uninfected control (not recorded which).

This clonotype showed up many times. The rearrangement links TRBV28 to TRBJ2-1, with D perhaps being TRBD1 or TRBD2 (5 bases each). Germline values: CDR1 MDHEN, CDR2 SYDVKM. The V end lost 5 bases, the J end lost 7 bases, and 18 bases lay between the germline ends. The CDR3 is 15 amino acids. The chain's CDR3 is CASSPIDGARNEQFF. As DNA, the CDR3 is TGTGCCAGCAGTCCCATTGACGGGGCGAGAAATGAGCAGTTCTTC.

This clonotype was picked up many times. The chain employs TRBV7-2 and TRBJ1-1, with D tentatively TRBD1 (5 bases). Trimming removed 4 bases from V and 1 base from J, with 7 bases in between. The CDR3 is 13 amino acids. Germline V gives CDR1 SGHTA, CDR2 FQGNSA. The DNA for the CDR3 is TGTGCCAGCAGCTCCGACAGGAACACTGAAGCTTTCTTT. As protein: CASSSDRNTEAFF. Supplemented by reference TRBV7-2 and TRBJ1-1, the full variable domain reads GAGVSQSPSNKVTEKGKDVELRCDPISGHTALYWYRQSLGQGLEFLIYFQGNSAPDKSGLPSDRFSAERTGGSVSTLTIQRTQQEDSAVYLCASSSDRNTEAFFGQGTRLTVV.

At least ten counts were recorded for this clonotype. The chain has TRBV9 and TRBJ1-5; TRBD1 might be the D (5 bases). CDR3 length: 13 amino acids. Looked up from germline, CDR1 is SGDLS and CDR2 is YYNGEE. V lost 4 bases to trimming and J lost 6 bases, with 11 bases between them. The CDR3 is CASSPLGGQPQHF. The DNA of the CDR3 is TGTGCCAGCAGCCCCTTGGGGGGTCAGCCCCAGCATTTT.

In regard to this clonotype: A read error may be the cause here, since a much bigger clone is one base away. The V gene is TRBV20-1, the J gene TRBJ1-1; a weak D match, TRBD1 (6 bases). The CDR3 spans 12 residues. In germline, CDR1 is DFQATT, CDR2 SNEGSKA (reference sequence). Trimming took 5 bases from V and 11 from J, leaving 18 bases between them. CDR3 protein: CSAGMGGLGAFF. The CDR3 bases are TGCAGTGCTGGGATGGGGGGCCTGGGTGCTTTCTTT.

In its sample, this clonotype was seen a few times. In DNA form, the CDR3 reads TGCAGTGCTAGAGATCGGAGGGGCCGAGGCACAGATACGCAGTATTTT. Its translation: CSARDRRGRGTDTQYF. V usage is TRBV20-1 and J usage is TRBJ2-3; a possible D gene is TRBD2 (6 bases). Germline V CDR1 and CDR2: DFQATT, SNEGSKA (reference sequence). Trimming removed 0 bases from V and 1 base from J, with 14 bases in between. The CDR3 runs 16 residues.

This clonotype was counted ten times or more. The chain joins TRBV27 to TRBJ2-1, with D possibly matching TRBD2 (5 bases). V shed 2 bases and J shed 8 bases, with 13 bases lying between them. The CDR3 loop spans 14 amino acids. The germline V gene encodes CDR1 MNHEY and CDR2 SMNVEV (reference sequence). CDR3 nucleotides: TGTGCCAGCAGTTTAAACAGCGGAAGGGATGAGCAGTTCTTC. Amino acids: CASSLNSGRDEQFF.

This clonotype has a count of ten or more. CDR3 sequence reads: CASSSIGGVARTYEQYF. In DNA form, the CDR3 reads TGTGCCAGCAGTTCCATCGGGGGGGTAGCGCGGACCTACGAGCAGTACTTC. The chain carries TRBV6-5 and TRBJ2-7; 8 bases match TRBD2. The V and J ends lost 4 bases and 2 bases, in that order; junction bases with no gene match: 13. The CDR3 is 17 residues long. The germline V gene has CDR1 MNHEY and CDR2 SVGAGI.

This clonotype has a count of ten or more. The gene calls are TRBV19 and TRBJ2-2; TRBD1 is a possible D gene (6 bases). Germline CDR1 reads LNHDA; CDR2 reads SQIVND (reference sequence). CDR3 size: 13 residues. Deletions cut 7 bases from V and 7 bases from J, with 13 bases between. The CDR3 nucleotides are TGTGCCAGTACCAACAGGGAAGGCGGGGAGCTGTTTTTT. Translated, it gives CASTNREGGELFF.

This clonotype was picked up a small number of times. J is TRBJ2-7 and V is TRBV7-2, with 7 bases aligning to TRBD1. This CDR3 has 14 amino acids. Germline V CDR1 and CDR2: SGHTA, FQGNSA. V lost 1 base, J lost 2 bases, and 2 bases stayed unmatched. The CDR3 region is CASSLDRGAYEQYF. The CDR3 nucleotides are TGTGCCAGCAGCTTAGACAGGGGAGCCTACGAGCAGTACTTC.